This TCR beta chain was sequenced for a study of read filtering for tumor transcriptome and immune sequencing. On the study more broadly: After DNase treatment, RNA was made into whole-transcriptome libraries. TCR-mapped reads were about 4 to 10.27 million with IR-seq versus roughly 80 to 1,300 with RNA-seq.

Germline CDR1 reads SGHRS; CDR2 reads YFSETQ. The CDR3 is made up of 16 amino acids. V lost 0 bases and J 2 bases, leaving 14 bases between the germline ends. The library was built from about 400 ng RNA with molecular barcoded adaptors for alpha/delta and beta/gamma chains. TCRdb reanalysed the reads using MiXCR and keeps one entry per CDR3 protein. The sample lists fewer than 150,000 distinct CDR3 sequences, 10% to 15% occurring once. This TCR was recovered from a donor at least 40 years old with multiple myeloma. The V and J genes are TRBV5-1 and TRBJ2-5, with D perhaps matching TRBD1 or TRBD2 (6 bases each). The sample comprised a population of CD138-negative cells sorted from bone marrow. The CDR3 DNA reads TGCGCCAGCAGCTTGGCCGGGGGCGGCCCACAAGAGACCCAGTACTTC. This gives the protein CASSLAGGGPQETQYF.